This is a list of T cell receptor beta chains from one sample in a study of blood T cells in healthy people across ages. TCRdb used MiXCR to reprocess the 5' RACE reads, holding one entry per CDR3 protein. Of 800,000 to 950,000 distinct CDR3 sequences listed, around 29% are singletons. The same sample was also used in a study of T cells of mothers and their children.

The sequencing input was blood. The receptors shown here come from a woman between 35 and 50 years old in good health. CDR3s include the opening cysteine and the closing phenylalanine or tryptophan.

TRBJ1-1	TRBV20-1	CSAISGGRAEAFF
TRBJ2-7	TRBV21-1	CASSHRRGDYEQYF
TRBJ1-2	TRBV7-3	CASSATWEGYTF
TRBJ2-1	TRBV19	CATRDYGSEQFF
TRBJ2-7	TRBV5-1	CASSRDDNYEQYF
TRBJ1-2	TRBV7-2	CASSLARVYGYTF
TRBJ1-4	TRBV6-1	CASSETTNEKLFF
TRBJ1-2	TRBV14	CASSQAGTLNYGYTF
TRBJ1-2	TRBV6-5	CASSSGRRYTF
TRBJ1-6	TRBV5-1	CASSVGWGGSPLHF
TRBJ2-6	TRBV3-1	CASSQAGVGANVLTF
TRBJ1-1	TRBV6-5	CASSYGTRGNTEAFF
TRBJ1-2	TRBV5-1	CASSGADSHGYTF
TRBJ2-7	TRBV27	CASSPRWGDEQYF
TRBJ2-7	TRBV18	CAGSPTSRTPYEQYF
TRBJ1-1	TRBV6-6	CASTSPWGGKNTEAFF